This entry concerns a single TCR beta chain. The sample belongs to a study of blood T cell repertoires in COVID-19. Study background: The United States, Italy and Spain were the sources of the acute and convalescent COVID-19 samples. PBMCs, B-cell-depleted T cells, or T cells were the source of the cDNA or gDNA that made up the material.

Only in-frame clones appear in the TCRdb table, and some are missing; sequencing was by immunoSEQ multiplex PCR. The table lists 200,000 to 250,000 clones, approximately 83% of them singletons. The V end was cut by 3 bases, the J end by 7 bases, with 25 bases between. Germline V gives CDR1 KGHSH, CDR2 LQKENI. The CDR3 covers 18 residues. This receptor was identified in a woman in her twenties or thirties who had recovered from COVID-19. Sequencing input: peripheral blood. The chain is built from TRBV18 and TRBJ1-5, with D possibly being TRBD1 (5 bases). The CDR3 DNA sequence: TGTGCCAGCTCACCGAACCCACACGGGCAGGGCGGGAGCCAGCCCCAGCATTTT. Translated: CASSPNPHGQGGSQPQHF.